The rows below give T cell receptor beta chains drawn from one sample of a study of blood T cell repertoires in COVID-19. Using immunoSEQ multiplex PCR, the repertoire was profiled, and TCRdb retains in-frame clones only, with some absent. The table shows a few hundred thousand clones, with 60% to 75% occurring only once. Sequencing used peripheral blood. These receptors were collected from a woman over 75 with acute or convalescent COVID-19. CDR3s include the opening cysteine and the closing phenylalanine or tryptophan.

J gene	V gene	CDR3 length	CDR3 protein
TRBJ2-5	TRBV10-1	15	CATYEYRGQQETQYF
TRBJ1-3	TRBV6-5	16	CASSYSPSGIGNTIYF
TRBJ1-5	TRBV2	14	CASTEGDGNQPQHF
TRBJ2-7	TRBV6-5	15	CASSYRRDRAYEQYF
TRBJ1-1	TRBV2	12	CASSERDTEAFF
TRBJ2-7	TRBV5-1	16	CASSLTSGRPSYEQYF
TRBJ2-3	TRBV3-1/TRBV3-2	18	CASSQGSGGAGGTDTQYF
TRBJ1-2	TRBV5-4	13	CASSLETGYGYTF
TRBJ1-2	TRBV7-2	16	CASSFSPGTGATGYTF
TRBJ2-4	TRBV5-6	15	CASSLEGREYYIQYF
TRBJ2-7	TRBV15	15	CATSRAGGRVYEQYF
TRBJ2-6	TRBV4-3	18	CASSQARTGVSGANVLTF
TRBJ2-7	TRBV4-1	16	CASSRLPRDSAYEQYF
TRBJ2-7	TRBV18	16	CASSPQAGMGTYEQYF
TRBJ2-5	TRBV2	13	CASSEADQETQYF
TRBJ2-2	TRBV5-1	15	CASSPTGVATGELFF
TRBJ2-1	TRBV4-2	16	CASSLSPEETYNEQFF
TRBJ1-3	TRBV4-1	14	CASSQQVTGNTIYF
TRBJ2-7	TRBV5-1	15	CASSLGGQSSYEQYF